The sample holds many counts of the clone carrying this T cell receptor (beta chain). This sample is part of a study of T-cell memory formation after mild COVID-19. MiXCR was run by TCRdb on the 5' RACE reads, yielding one entry per CDR3 protein. The data contain some 48,000 distinct CDR3 sequences, around 10% of them singletons. From germline, CDR1 is MDHEN and CDR2 SYDVKM. The CDR3 covers 13 residues. V lost 1 base, J lost 7 bases, and 10 bases lay in between. The chain recombines TRBV28 with TRBJ2-5; D gene ambiguous. The clonotype comes from a man aged 18 to 30 who had mild COVID-19 (a few samples of this study predate the infection). Cell type and time point are not known. Material for sequencing was PBMCs or a T cell subset sorted from them (not recorded which). The CDR3 is CASSLYQVGTQYF. CDR3 sequence (DNA): TGTGCCAGCAGTTTATACCAGGTTGGGACCCAGTACTTC.